This T cell receptor beta chain was recovered during a study of cytomegalovirus exposure and HLA in healthy donors. Looking at the study overall: Most genotyped donors, 65% to 90% of 398, had Caucasian-associated genetic ancestry.

V lost 0 bases and J lost 1, with 15 bases in between. The CDR3 totals 18 residues. Germline V lookup: CDR1 LGHNA, CDR2 YNFKEQ. Primers: 60 Vbeta forward and 13 Jbeta reverse. Assay used: immunoSEQ multiplex PCR; TCRdb lists only in-frame clones, some missing. The table has roughly 180,000 clones, under 90% seen once. A remark on this clone: Antigen: not known.

Findings of the study overall: Researchers reported that a few CMV-associated chains were confirmed in vitro as CMV antigen-specific.

The clonotype was recovered from a man between 18 and 29 years old in good health and CMV-seronegative. Sequenced: PBMCs. The gene calls are TRBV4-2 and TRBJ2-2; no definite D call. This chain's CDR3 is CASSQDSKEPLNTGELFF. DNA of the CDR3: TGTGCCAGCAGCCAAGATAGCAAAGAACCGTTGAACACCGGGGAGCTGTTTTTT.